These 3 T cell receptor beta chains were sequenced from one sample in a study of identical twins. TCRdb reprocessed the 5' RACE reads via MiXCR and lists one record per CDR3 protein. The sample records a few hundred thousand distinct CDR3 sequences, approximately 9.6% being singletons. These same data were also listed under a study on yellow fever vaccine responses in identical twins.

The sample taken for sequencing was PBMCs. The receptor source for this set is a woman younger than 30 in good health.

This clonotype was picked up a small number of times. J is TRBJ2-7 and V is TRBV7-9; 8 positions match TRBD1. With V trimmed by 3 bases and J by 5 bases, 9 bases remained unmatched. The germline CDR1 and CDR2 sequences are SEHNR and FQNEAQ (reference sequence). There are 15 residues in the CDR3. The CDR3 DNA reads TGTGCCAGCAGCTTGGCCGGGACAGGACAAAACGAGCAGTACTTC. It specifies CASSLAGTGQNEQYF.

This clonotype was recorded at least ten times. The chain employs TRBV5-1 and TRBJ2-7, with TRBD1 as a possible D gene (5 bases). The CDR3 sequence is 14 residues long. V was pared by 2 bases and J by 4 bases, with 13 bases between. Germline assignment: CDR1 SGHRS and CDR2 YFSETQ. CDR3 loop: CASSLLQGSYEQYF. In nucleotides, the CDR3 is TGCGCCAGCAGCTTACTTCAGGGAAGTTACGAGCAGTACTTC.

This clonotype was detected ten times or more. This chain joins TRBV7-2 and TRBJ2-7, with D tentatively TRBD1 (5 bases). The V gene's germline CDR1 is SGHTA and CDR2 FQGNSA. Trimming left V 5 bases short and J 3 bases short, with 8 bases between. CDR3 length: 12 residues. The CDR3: CASSPGHYEQYF. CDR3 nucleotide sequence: TGTGCCAGCAGCCCAGGACACTACGAGCAGTACTTC.